This is a list of T cell receptor beta chains from one sample in a study of immune evolution from preneoplasia to lung adenocarcinoma. The assay was immunoSEQ multiplex PCR, and TCRdb's table has in-frame clones only and misses some. The sample yields 12,000 to 15,000 clones, 85% seen once. Material: FFPE lung adenocarcinoma in situ tissue. The receptor set was obtained from an older donor with lung adenocarcinoma. Both conserved end residues are trimmed from each CDR3. Size is stated for part of the rows, as once, few or many counts, or as a class when the clone is expanded.

j_call v_call clone_size cdr3_aa
TRBJ1-1 TRBV4-1 . ASSQAPVEYLDTEAF
TRBJ2-7 TRBV28 . ASSSSGTSSHEQY
TRBJ2-1 TRBV5-6 . ASRRLAGGMHEQF
TRBJ2-1 TRBV7-9 . ASSLWAGDNEQF
TRBJ1-2 TRBV27 . ASSGQATYGYT
TRBJ2-7 TRBV7-2 . AIEREGRWGEQY
TRBJ2-1 TRBV5-6 once ASSSIKASGRINEQF
TRBJ2-5 TRBV7-9 . ASSLNGHHQETQY
TRBJ2-7 TRBV19 . ASSMGTVGDEQY
TRBJ2-7 TRBV27 . ASGTGTSGGEQY
TRBJ2-3 TRBV5-1 . ASRRGLAGRTTDTQY
TRBJ1-3 TRBV6-5 . ASSYSGVGSGNTIY
TRBJ1-5 TRBV7-2 . ASSLVSGGQPQH
TRBJ1-1 TRBV7-2 . ASSFWGAEAF
TRBJ2-1 TRBV5-8 . ASSPTSGRRGQQF
TRBJ2-7 TRBV7-3 . ASSLMLEGKQY
TRBJ2-7 TRBV5-1 . ASSLGLRTERVREQY
TRBJ1-1 TRBV7-9 once ASSLDMNTEAF
TRBJ2-7 TRBV7-9 . ASSPSGTSYEQY
TRBJ2-1 TRBV21-1 . ASSQLVLSSYNEQF
TRBJ1-2 TRBV19 . ASGDRGPYGYT
TRBJ2-4 TRBV19 few ASSMQGEVSDIQY
TRBJ1-1 TRBV19 . ASSFGQGANTEAF
TRBJ1-2 TRBV7-9 once ASSSISGDYT
TRBJ1-6 TRBV27 . ASRSQGYSPLH
TRBJ2-3 TRBV11-2 once ASSLVGAGGDTQY
TRBJ1-5 TRBV7-2 . ASSLGYGNSQPQH
TRBJ1-1 TRBV20-1 once SAQDTEAF
TRBJ2-1 TRBV6-4 . ASSQLAGGNEQF
TRBJ2-7 TRBV4-2 once ASSPSLAETYEQY
TRBJ1-1 TRBV13 . ASSLGRSNTEAF
TRBJ2-1 TRBV10-3 . ASSGLAANEQF
TRBJ2-1 TRBV5-8 . ASSSLLAGRNEQF
TRBJ2-2 TRBV30 . AWAGGLNTGELF
TRBJ2-3 TRBV29-1 . SVDVAGVGTDTQY
TRBJ1-1 TRBV30 . AWSVDVGDTSEAF
TRBJ2-5 TRBV10-2 . ASKSGQGEEETQY
TRBJ2-3 TRBV5-1 . ASSLHGSTDTQY
TRBJ2-1 TRBV4-1 . ASSQDLLESSYNEQF
TRBJ2-1 TRBV28 . ASSATQGQF
TRBJ2-7 TRBV11-3 once ASSLDYSYEQY
TRBJ1-2 TRBV27 . ASSPWGGYGYT
TRBJ1-2 TRBV7-2 . ASSLEVFFGYGYT
TRBJ1-1 TRBV18 . ASSRTASRDTEAF
TRBJ2-3 TRBV27 . ASSLYLAGRTDTQY
TRBJ2-5 TRBV4-1 once ASSRLSGRAETQY
TRBJ2-3 TRBV27 . ASSPQTSSTDTQY
TRBJ2-3 TRBV7-2 . ASSLKATQY